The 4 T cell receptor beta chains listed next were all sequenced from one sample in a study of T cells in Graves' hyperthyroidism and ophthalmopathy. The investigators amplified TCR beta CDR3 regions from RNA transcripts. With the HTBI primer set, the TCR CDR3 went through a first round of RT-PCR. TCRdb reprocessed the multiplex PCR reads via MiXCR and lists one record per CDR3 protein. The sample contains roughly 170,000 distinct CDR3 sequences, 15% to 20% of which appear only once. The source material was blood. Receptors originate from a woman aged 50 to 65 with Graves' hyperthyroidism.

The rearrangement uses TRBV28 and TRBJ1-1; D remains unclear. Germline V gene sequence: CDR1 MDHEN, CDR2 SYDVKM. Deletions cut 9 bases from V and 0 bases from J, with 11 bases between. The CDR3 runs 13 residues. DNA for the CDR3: TGTGCCAGTCGTGAGGCATTGAACACTGAAGCTTTCTTT. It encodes CASREALNTEAFF.

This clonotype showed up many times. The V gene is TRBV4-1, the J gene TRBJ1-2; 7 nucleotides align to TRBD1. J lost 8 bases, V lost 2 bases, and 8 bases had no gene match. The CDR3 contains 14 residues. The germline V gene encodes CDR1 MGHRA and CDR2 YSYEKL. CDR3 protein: CASSQPRQGQGYTF. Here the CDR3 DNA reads TGCGCCAGCAGCCAACCAAGACAGGGACAGGGCTACACCTTC.

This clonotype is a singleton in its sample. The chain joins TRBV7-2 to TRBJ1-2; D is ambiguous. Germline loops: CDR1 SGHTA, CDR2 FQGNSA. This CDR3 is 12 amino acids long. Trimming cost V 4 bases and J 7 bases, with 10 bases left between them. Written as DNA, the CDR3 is TGTGCCAGCAGCTCCCGTTTTTTTGGCTACACCTTC. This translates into CASSSRFFGYTF.

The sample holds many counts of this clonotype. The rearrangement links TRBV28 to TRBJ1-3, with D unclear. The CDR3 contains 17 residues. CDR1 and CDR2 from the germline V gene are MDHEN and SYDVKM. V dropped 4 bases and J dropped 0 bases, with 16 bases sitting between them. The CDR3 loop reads CASSSPGKMTSGNTIYF. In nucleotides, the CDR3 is TGTGCCAGCAGTTCCCCGGGGAAAATGACCTCTGGAAACACCATATATTTT.